The 30 T cell receptor beta chains presented below share a single source sample, sequenced in a study of cytomegalovirus exposure and HLA in healthy donors (dated by TCRdb to the late 2010s). Receptors were amplified or captured by the immunoSEQ multiplex PCR assay. Drawn from immuneACCESS, this table holds only the in-frame rearrangements with V and J called that TCRdb kept. Clones are partly lost; checked studies trace under half to an unresolved V gene and leave the rest unexplained. This sample gives about 130,000 clones in total; 94% of them show up just once. More than 0.9% of the sample lies in the top ten. What was sequenced was PBMCs. These receptors all stem from a woman between 18 and 29 years old in good health and CMV-seronegative.

This chain uses TRBV4-1 with TRBJ1-2; D call uncertain. This CDR3 is built from 14 residues. Trimming left V 10 bases short and J 5 bases short, with 20 bases between. Germline CDR1 and CDR2: MGHRA and YSYEKL. The CDR3 region is CATSQATKGYGYTF. For the CDR3, the DNA is TGCGCCACTTCCCAGGCGACTAAAGGGTATGGCTACACCTTC.

The rearrangement uses TRBV2 and TRBJ1-1; 10 bases line up with TRBD1. The trim removed 7 bases at V and 3 bases at J, leaving 2 bases unmatched. Germline V gene sequence: CDR1 SNHLY, CDR2 FYNNEI. CDR3 size: 13 residues. The CDR3 DNA follows: TGTGCCAGCACGGGACAGGGGTACACTGAAGCTTTCTTT. Its translation: CASTGQGYTEAFF.

The CDR3 DNA reads TGCGCCAGCAGGGAACCCCGGGACAGCATCTACGAGCAGTACTTC. Translating gives CASREPRDSIYEQYF. This chain joins TRBV10-2 and TRBJ2-7; 7 nucleotides agree with TRBD1. V was clipped by 6 bases and J by 3 bases; unmatched bases: 11. Per germline, CDR1 WSHSY and CDR2 SAAADI. CDR3 length: 15 residues.

This clone was detected a few times. The rearrangement uses TRBV19 and TRBJ2-7, with 10 bases identical to TRBD2. This CDR3 is 14 amino acids long. CDR1 LNHDA and CDR2 SQIVND come from the germline V gene (reference sequence). The junction had 5 bases not matched to a gene; V was cut back by 6 bases and J by 3 bases. In DNA form, the CDR3 reads TGTGCCAGTAGCCCACTAGCGGGATTCTACGAGCAGTACTTC. This translates into CASSPLAGFYEQYF.

The chain is built from TRBV9 and TRBJ2-3; TRBD2 aligns across 7 bases. This CDR3 has 15 amino acids. The germline CDR1 and CDR2 sequences are SGDLS and YYNGEE. After removal of 3 bases from V and 2 bases from J, the junction contained 6 bases not matched to a gene. The DNA for the CDR3 is TGTGCCAGCAGCGATGGACTAGTTAACACAGATACGCAGTATTTT. This codes for CASSDGLVNTDTQYF. The full variable domain, its missing parts supplied by reference TRBV9 and TRBJ2-3, is DSGVTQTPKHLITATGQRVTLRCSPRSGDLSVYWYQQSLDQGLQFLIQYYNGEERAKGNILERFSAQQFPDLHSELNLSSLELGDSALYFCASSDGLVNTDTQYFGPGTRLTVL.

The rearrangement joins TRBV29-1 to TRBJ2-5; maybe TRBD2 (5 bases). The CDR3 is 12 amino acids. The ends were cut back, 3 bases at V and 4 bases at J, with 9 bases in the middle. The germline CDR1 and CDR2 sequences are SQVTM and ANQGSEA. The CDR3 sequence: CSVDEGSETQYF. The CDR3 DNA sequence: TGCAGCGTTGATGAGGGATCAGAGACCCAGTACTTC.

The chain is built from TRBV28 and TRBJ2-5; TRBD1 matches 7 bases. The CDR3 runs to 14 residues. V was pared by 5 bases and J by 2 bases, with 5 bases of the junction left unmatched. Germline CDR1 is MDHEN and CDR2 is SYDVKM. CDR3 in DNA: TGTGCCAGCAGTCAACAACAGGGGCAAGAGACCCAGTACTTC. It is translated as CASSQQQGQETQYF. Variable domain in full (rest from reference TRBV28 and TRBJ2-5): DVKVTQSSRYLVKRTGEKVFLECVQDMDHENMFWYRQDPGLGLRLIYFSYDVKMKEKGDIPEGYSVSREKKERFSLILESASTNQTSMYLCASSQQQGQETQYFGPGTRLLVL.

The rearrangement joins TRBV9 to TRBJ2-3, with TRBD2 matching 7 bases. Germline V gives CDR1 SGDLS, CDR2 YYNGEE. The V gene end was trimmed by 3 bases and the J gene end by 0 bases; junction bases not matched to a gene: 7. The CDR3 covers 16 residues. The CDR3 DNA reads as TGTGCCAGCAGCGCCAGTGTGGGGGGGAGCACAGATACGCAGTATTTT. It encodes CASSASVGGSTDTQYF.

The chain recombines TRBV6-5 with TRBJ2-1; 9 bases fit TRBD1. Germline V gene sequence: CDR1 MNHEY, CDR2 SVGAGI. Trimming took 7 bases from V and 3 from J; bases not matched to a gene: 4. The CDR3 totals 14 residues. Written as DNA, the CDR3 is TGTGCCAGCAACAGGGGGCGATTCTACAATGAGCAGTTCTTC. Amino acids: CASNRGRFYNEQFF.

The chain is built from TRBV28 and TRBJ1-3, with D possibly being TRBD1 (5 bases). CDR3 length equals 14 residues. CDR1 MDHEN and CDR2 SYDVKM come from the germline V gene. Trimming took 5 bases from V and 11 from J, leaving 19 bases between them. The CDR3, as DNA: TGTGCCAGCAGTCAGGACGGGGGAAGTAGCGCCATATATTTT. Translation: CASSQDGGSSAIYF.

V and J are TRBV11-2 and TRBJ2-7; unclear D gene. Trimming removed 1 base at V and 0 bases at J, with 7 bases between. This CDR3 has 14 residues. The germline V gene has CDR1 SGHAT and CDR2 FQNNGV. The CDR3 is CASSLAESSYEQYF. CDR3 coding DNA: TGTGCCAGCAGCTTAGCGGAGAGCTCCTACGAGCAGTACTTC.

For this clone: Other DNA sequences in the sample encode the same CDR3. The gene calls are TRBV28 and TRBJ2-7; tentative D call: TRBD1 (5 bases). The CDR3 loop spans 11 amino acids. The V end lost 8 bases, the J end lost 4 bases, and 9 bases lay between the germline ends. From germline, CDR1 is MDHEN and CDR2 SYDVKM. In nucleotides, the CDR3 is TGTGCCAGCGGAAGGGGTTACGAGCAGTACTTC. Encoded protein: CASGRGYEQYF.

This chain links TRBV14 with TRBJ1-4, with D possibly matching TRBD1 (5 bases). Germline V gene sequence: CDR1 SGHDN, CDR2 FVKESK. Trimming left V 0 bases short and J 15 bases short, with 8 bases between. This CDR3 spans 11 amino acids. CDR3 nucleotides: TGTGCCAGCAGCCAAGATGGGGGGGTGTTTTTT. Its protein is CASSQDGGVFF. Filled out from reference TRBV14 and TRBJ1-4, the complete variable domain reads EAGVTQFPSHSVIEKGQTVTLRCDPISGHDNLYWYRRVMGKEIKFLLHFVKESKQDESGMPNNRFLAERTGGTYSTLKVQPAELEDSGVYFCASSQDGGVFFGSGTQLSVL.

The rearrangement links TRBV30 to TRBJ2-7; 13 positions agree with TRBD2. The V gene's germline CDR1 is GTSNPN and CDR2 SVGIG (reference sequence). V lost 3 bases to trimming and J lost 5 bases; unmatched junction nucleotides: 7. This CDR3 has 15 amino acids. CDR3 nucleotides: TGTGCCTGGAGCCGGGGACTAGCGGGATCCAACGAGCAGTACTTC. Amino acids: CAWSRGLAGSNEQYF.

This chain connects TRBV9 to TRBJ2-1; 8 bases map to TRBD2. This CDR3 comprises 16 residues. Germline V CDR1 and CDR2: SGDLS, YYNGEE. After removal of 0 bases from V and 2 bases from J, the junction contained 4 bases not matched to a gene. CDR3 loop: CASSVAQAGAYNEQFF. The DNA for the CDR3 is TGTGCCAGCAGCGTAGCGCAAGCGGGAGCCTACAATGAGCAGTTCTTC.

This clone was counted once. The V and J genes are TRBV19 and TRBJ1-6; 8 nucleotides align to TRBD1. The V and J ends lost 1 base and 10 bases, in that order; junction bases with no gene match: 3. The CDR3 is 14 amino acids. Germline loops: CDR1 LNHDA, CDR2 SQIVND (reference sequence). The CDR3 loop reads CASSIGRGRSPLHF. The DNA of the CDR3 is TGTGCCAGTAGTATAGGCAGGGGGCGGTCACCCCTCCACTTT. Based on the CDR3 plus reference TRBV19 and TRBJ1-6, the full variable domain is DGGITQSPKYLFRKEGQNVTLSCEQNLNHDAMYWYRQDPGQGLRLIYYSQIVNDFQKGDIAEGYSVSREKKESFPLTVTSAQKNPTAFYLCASSIGRGRSPLHFGNGTRLTVT.

As DNA, the CDR3 is TGTGCCAGTCGACAGGGGTCCGAGCAGTTCTTC. Protein: CASRQGSEQFF. The chain couples TRBV6-6 to TRBJ2-1, with 8 bases matching TRBD1. CDR1 MNHNY and CDR2 SVGAGI come from the germline V gene (reference sequence). V gave up 9 bases and J gave up 10 bases; unmatched junction bases: 5. This CDR3 spans 11 amino acids.

The gene calls are TRBV19 and TRBJ1-5; perhaps TRBD1 as D (5 bases). CDR3 length equals 14 residues. Trimming left V 3 bases short and J 5 bases short, with 11 bases between. The germline gives CDR1 LNHDA, CDR2 SQIVND (reference sequence). The CDR3 DNA is TGTGCCAGTAGTATTGGGGGGAGCGATCAGCCCCAGCATTTT. It specifies CASSIGGSDQPQHF.

The rearrangement uses TRBV6-1 and TRBJ2-7, with 7 bases identical to TRBD2. Germline trimming cut 7 bases from V and 5 bases from J; bases unmatched to any gene: 8. Germline V lookup: CDR1 MNHNS, CDR2 SASEGT. The CDR3 is 13 residues long. CDR3 in DNA: TGTGCCAGCATCGAGCGGGAATCCCACGAGCAGTACTTC. This sequence encodes CASIERESHEQYF.

The chain is built from TRBV7-9 and TRBJ1-4; D might be TRBD1 (5 bases). The CDR3 sequence is 15 residues long. Trimming pared 4 bases from V and 3 bases from J, leaving 12 bases between. CDR1 is SEHNR, CDR2 FQNEAQ, per germline (reference sequence). In DNA form, the CDR3 reads TGTGCCAGCAGCTCCGCGGGGGTTGCTAATGAAAAACTGTTTTTT. Residues: CASSSAGVANEKLFF.

The genes are TRBV7-9 and TRBJ2-7, with 9 bases matching TRBD1. CDR1 and CDR2 (germline): SEHNR, FQNEAQ (reference sequence). Losses at the gene ends were 5 bases for V and 2 bases for J; bases not matched to a gene: 13. The CDR3 is made up of 17 amino acids. CDR3 sequence: CASSPAPPGQGTYEQYF. CDR3 coding DNA: TGTGCCAGCAGCCCAGCGCCCCCGGGACAGGGAACCTACGAGCAGTACTTC.

This chain uses TRBV28 with TRBJ2-6, with TRBD1 matching over 10 bases. The germline V gene has CDR1 MDHEN and CDR2 SYDVKM. Losses at the gene ends were 6 bases for V and 2 bases for J; bases not matched to a gene: 13. This CDR3 has 19 amino acids. The CDR3 bases are TGTGCCAGCAGCACTCCTTTCTTGGGACAGGGGACTGGGGCCAACGTCCTGACTTTC. Protein: CASSTPFLGQGTGANVLTF. The whole variable domain, filled in from reference TRBV28 and TRBJ2-6, reads DVKVTQSSRYLVKRTGEKVFLECVQDMDHENMFWYRQDPGLGLRLIYFSYDVKMKEKGDIPEGYSVSREKKERFSLILESASTNQTSMYLCASSTPFLGQGTGANVLTFGAGSRLTVL.

The genes are TRBV7-3 and TRBJ2-2; D is unclear. The CDR3 is 14 residues long. With 5 bases removed from V and 3 bases from J, the gap between germline ends came to 10 bases. Germline V lookup: CDR1 SGHTA, CDR2 FQGTGA. CDR3 residues: CASSAQIHTGELFF. As DNA, the CDR3 is TGTGCCAGCAGCGCCCAGATCCACACCGGGGAGCTGTTTTTT.

The rearrangement joins TRBV4-1 to TRBJ1-5, with D unresolved. V dropped 4 bases and J dropped 2 bases, with 9 bases sitting between them. The length of the CDR3 is 14 residues. CDR1 MGHRA and CDR2 YSYEKL come from the germline V gene. The CDR3 spells CASSPLAGNQPQHF. CDR3 coding DNA: TGCGCCAGCAGCCCATTGGCCGGCAATCAGCCCCAGCATTTT.

In its sample, this clone was seen once. This sequence joins TRBV4-1 and TRBJ2-3; 10 positions agree with TRBD2. Per the germline V gene, CDR1 is MGHRA and CDR2 is YSYEKL. This CDR3 comprises 15 residues. V shed 6 bases and J 5 bases; nucleotides not matched to a gene: 8. The CDR3 coding sequence is TGCGCCAGCAGGGACAGCGGGGGGGCCGGAGATACGCAGTATTTT. Amino acid sequence: CASRDSGGAGDTQYF.

V is TRBV4-1 and J is TRBJ1-5, with TRBD1 identical over 8 bases. Germline assignment: CDR1 MGHRA and CDR2 YSYEKL. This CDR3 spans 16 amino acids. The trim removed 0 bases at V and 7 bases at J, leaving 8 bases unmatched. CDR3 region: CASSQEGRGLGQPQHF. The CDR3 DNA reads as TGCGCCAGCAGCCAAGAAGGCAGGGGGCTGGGACAGCCCCAGCATTTT.

The chain combines TRBV27 with TRBJ2-4; 11 bases are shared with TRBD1. V trimming: 5 bases; J trimming: 2 bases; junction bases outside the gene matches: 5. This CDR3 has 16 residues. Looked up from germline, CDR1 is MNHEY and CDR2 is SMNVEV (reference sequence). DNA of the CDR3: TGTGCCAGCAGTCCCGGGACAGGGGGGACCAAAAACATTCAGTACTTC. Amino acid sequence: CASSPGTGGTKNIQYF.

The genes are TRBV9 and TRBJ2-3; TRBD2 matches at 7 bases. Germline CDR1 and CDR2: SGDLS and YYNGEE. The CDR3 is made up of 15 amino acids. V lost 3 bases to trimming and J lost 3 bases; unmatched junction nucleotides: 7. CDR3 loop: CASSGSGVGTDTQYF. CDR3 bases: TGTGCCAGCAGCGGGAGCGGGGTGGGTACAGATACGCAGTATTTT.

CDR3 sequence (DNA): TGTGCCAGCAGCCCGGATCCGACTAGGAGCTACACTGAAGCTTTCTTT. It is translated as CASSPDPTRSYTEAFF. The J gene is TRBJ1-1, the V gene TRBV7-3; D not resolved. The CDR3 extends over 16 amino acids. V was clipped by 5 bases and J by 3 bases, with 19 bases between them. Per germline, CDR1 SGHTA and CDR2 FQGTGA.

The chain uses TRBV4-2 and TRBJ2-3, with 9 positions matching TRBD2. V shed 3 bases and J 0 bases; nucleotides not matched to a gene: 7. The CDR3 extends over 17 amino acids. Germline lookup yields CDR1 LGHNA and CDR2 YNFKEQ. The CDR3 loop is CASSQQALAGSTDTQYF. The CDR3 coding sequence is TGTGCCAGCAGCCAGCAGGCGCTAGCGGGGAGCACAGATACGCAGTATTTT.